Given below is one TCR beta chain in context. Antigen unknown. In the study's own analysis: ImmunoSEQ sequences covered only the junction and lacked quality scores; filtering therefore differed. Repertoires were generated with immunoSEQ multiplex PCR, while TCRdb's copy carries only in-frame clones and drops some. V and J calls and clone size are those listed in that table; D and trimming were worked out from the DNA. The sample lists millions of clones; roughly 92% were seen once. This specimen belongs to a study of shared clonotypes between healthy human individuals. About the study: CD8 memory received one plate per donor, CD8 naive two, CD4 memory three and CD4 naive three. The study, taken as a whole, reports: Between several donors, naive CD4 clonotypes were shared at a level of approximately 5%.

Sequences were obtained from naive CD4+ T cells sorted from blood. Subset in this sample: CD45RA+ positively selected. The receptor's source is a man younger than 35 in good health.

The CDR3 is CASSAKGTGSYNEQFF. The CDR3 nucleotides are TGTGCCAGCTCGGCAAAGGGGACAGGATCCTACAATGAGCAGTTCTTC. This chain uses TRBV18 with TRBJ2-1, with 8 bases fitting TRBD1. Germline CDR1 and CDR2: KGHSH and LQKENI. This CDR3 has 16 residues. With 6 bases clipped from V and 1 base from J, the junction kept 8 bases outside the gene matches.